One and the same sample provided the 31 T cell receptor beta chains below, sequenced in a study of neoadjuvant nivolumab and ipilimumab in lung cancer. TCRdb's table, derived via immunoSEQ multiplex PCR, lists solely in-frame clones and lacks some. The sample holds over 25,000 clones, more than 85% seen once. Specimen: peripheral blood, collected after neoadjuvant nivolumab, alone or with ipilimumab, at or shortly before surgery. The receptor set was obtained from an adult with non-small cell lung cancer.

The gene calls are TRBV5-1 and TRBJ2-1; possible D gene TRBD1, 5 bases. Germline values: CDR1 SGHRS, CDR2 YFSETQ. This CDR3 has 16 residues. With 1 base removed from V and 2 bases from J, the gap between germline ends came to 13 bases. In DNA, the CDR3 is TGCGCCAGCAGCTTGCAACCAGGGAATCCCTACAATGAGCAGTTCTTC. Encoded protein: CASSLQPGNPYNEQFF. Full variable domain (missing parts from reference TRBV5-1 and TRBJ2-1): KAGVTQTPRYLIKTRGQQVTLSCSPISGHRSVSWYQQTPGQGLQFLFEYFSETQRNKGNFPGRFSGRQFSNSRSEMNVSTLELGDSALYLCASSLQPGNPYNEQFFGPGTRLTVL.

The chain joins TRBV7-8 to TRBJ1-1, with unresolved D. The CDR3 contains 14 residues. V was clipped by 5 bases and J by 1 base, with 11 bases between them. CDR1 is SGHVS and CDR2 is FQNEAQ in the germline V gene. The CDR3 reads CASSPRRANTEAFF. The DNA of the CDR3 is TGTGCCAGCAGCCCTAGAAGGGCGAACACTGAAGCTTTCTTT.

This clone is a singleton in its sample. V is TRBV18 and J is TRBJ2-7, with 9 bases fitting TRBD2. The CDR3 loop spans 14 amino acids. From germline, CDR1 is KGHSH and CDR2 LQKENI. The trim removed 3 bases at V and 3 bases at J, leaving 3 bases unmatched. Here the CDR3 DNA reads TGTGCCAGCTCACCTTCTAGCGGGAACTACGAGCAGTACTTC. This sequence encodes CASSPSSGNYEQYF.

This clone is labeled medium-sized. This chain connects TRBV6-1 to TRBJ2-7; D might be TRBD2 (6 bases). The CDR3 contains 17 residues. Trimming cost V 4 bases and J 5 bases, with 24 bases left between them. Looked up from germline, CDR1 is MNHNS and CDR2 is SASEGT. The CDR3 DNA follows: TGTGCCAGCAGTGCCCCCGCCTCGGGACTGTCTTTGGACGAGCAGTACTTC. It translates to CASSAPASGLSLDEQYF.

This chain joins TRBV7-9 and TRBJ2-1; the D is unclear. The CDR3 has 14 residues. Germline V gives CDR1 SEHNR, CDR2 FQNEAQ (reference sequence). The V end was cut by 2 bases, the J end by 1 base, with 6 bases between. The CDR3 coding sequence is TGTGCCAGCAGCTTACCCCTATCCTACAATGAGCAGTTCTTC. Amino acid sequence: CASSLPLSYNEQFF.

As to this clone: A junction end diverges from the germline sequence, so it may reflect a read error. J is TRBJ2-3 and V is TRBV7-9; D is possibly TRBD2 (5 bases). Germline V CDR1 and CDR2: SEHNR, FQNEAQ (reference sequence). This CDR3 has 15 residues. The CDR3 DNA sequence: TGTACCAGCAGCTTAGACGGTCGGGACACAGATACGCAGTATTTT. Amino acid sequence: CTSSLDGRDTDTQYF.

The chain joins TRBV5-4 to TRBJ2-2, with 10 bases matching TRBD2. Germline CDR1 is SGHNT and CDR2 is YYREEE (reference sequence). The J segment lost 4 bases and the V segment lost 4 bases, leaving 7 bases of the junction unmatched. The CDR3 runs to 16 residues. CDR3 residues: CASSPGLAVVTGELFF. The DNA of the CDR3 is TGTGCCAGCAGCCCCGGACTAGCGGTGGTCACCGGGGAGCTGTTTTTT.

The rearrangement uses TRBV5-1 and TRBJ2-3; 10 bases are a match to TRBD2. Trimming cost V 4 bases and J 4 bases; bases outside gene matches: 6. The germline V gene encodes CDR1 SGHRS and CDR2 YFSETQ. The CDR3 runs to 15 residues. The CDR3 nucleotides read TGCGCCAGCAGCCCTGTAGCGGGAGGCGCAGATACGCAGTATTTT. Amino acid sequence: CASSPVAGGADTQYF.

V is TRBV5-1 and J is TRBJ2-2; tentative D call: TRBD2 (7 bases). Trimming pared 1 base from V and 4 bases from J, leaving 26 bases between. CDR1 and CDR2 from the germline V gene are SGHRS and YFSETQ. The CDR3 contains 20 residues. CDR3 sequence (DNA): TGCGCCAGCAGCTTGAGGAGGGGGGGCGGCGGGAGATCGCCCACCGGGGAGCTGTTTTTT. Encoded protein: CASSLRRGGGGRSPTGELFF.

The gene calls are TRBV11-2 and TRBJ2-7; 7 bases line up with TRBD1. Trimming cost V 5 bases and J 6 bases; bases outside gene matches: 13. The CDR3 has 15 amino acids. Per the germline V gene, CDR1 is SGHAT and CDR2 is FQNNGV. CDR3 loop: CASSTGVTGLAEQYF. The CDR3 coding sequence is TGTGCCAGCAGCACCGGAGTGACAGGGCTCGCCGAGCAGTACTTC.

This chain joins TRBV7-9 and TRBJ2-1; 9 nucleotides align to TRBD2. The V and J ends lost 5 bases and 10 bases, in that order; junction bases with no gene match: 6. Germline CDR1 reads SEHNR; CDR2 reads FQNEAQ (reference sequence). This CDR3 spans 13 amino acids. The DNA for the CDR3 is TGTGCCAGCAGCGGACTAGCGAACGGGGAGCAGTTCTTC. Protein sequence: CASSGLANGEQFF.

V gene TRBV4-1 combines with J gene TRBJ2-3; D may correspond to TRBD1 or TRBD2 (5 bases each). Germline assignment: CDR1 MGHRA and CDR2 YSYEKL. Deletions cut 5 bases from V and 1 base from J, with 10 bases between. The CDR3 extends over 14 amino acids. CDR3 sequence reads: CASSYPGRTDTQYF. CDR3 in DNA: TGCGCCAGCAGCTATCCGGGACGCACAGATACGCAGTATTTT.

The chain joins TRBV18 to TRBJ2-5, with TRBD1 identical over 7 bases. The CDR3 runs to 17 residues. Per germline, CDR1 KGHSH and CDR2 LQKENI. Trimming cost V 3 bases and J 2 bases; bases outside gene matches: 12. The chain's CDR3 is CASSPGAGTATQETQYF. In nucleotides, the CDR3 is TGTGCCAGCTCACCCGGGGCAGGGACAGCTACACAAGAGACCCAGTACTTC.

The chain recombines TRBV27 with TRBJ2-5, with unresolved D. In germline, CDR1 is MNHEY, CDR2 SMNVEV (reference sequence). The V and J ends lost 8 bases and 13 bases respectively, with 14 bases between them. The CDR3 runs 10 residues. For the CDR3, the DNA is TGTGCCAGCCCTTCGGACGCCACGTACTTC. Residues: CASPSDATYF.

The V gene is TRBV18, the J gene TRBJ2-1; 9 bases match TRBD2. This CDR3 region has 17 residues. The V segment lost 1 base and the J segment 5 bases; nucleotides outside the gene matches: 9. Germline lookup yields CDR1 KGHSH and CDR2 LQKENI. This CDR3 is CASSPRPGLATNNEQFF. The CDR3, as DNA: TGTGCCAGCTCACCACGTCCTGGACTAGCGACTAACAATGAGCAGTTCTTC.

The chain is built from TRBV5-6 and TRBJ2-7; 15 bases align to TRBD2. Germline CDR1 is SGHDT and CDR2 is YYEEEE. This CDR3 contains 18 residues. V shed 3 bases and J 1 base; nucleotides not matched to a gene: 8. The CDR3 DNA follows: TGTGCCAGCAGCTCCGGACTAGCGGGAGGGCCTAGATCCTACGAGCAGTACTTC. Translating gives CASSSGLAGGPRSYEQYF.

The V and J genes are TRBV4-1 and TRBJ2-3; D unresolved. CDR1 and CDR2 (germline): MGHRA, YSYEKL. V lost 1 base and J lost 0, with 8 bases in between. CDR3 length: 15 amino acids. CDR3: CASSQADLSTDTQYF. Written as DNA, the CDR3 is TGCGCCAGCAGCCAAGCGGATTTGAGCACAGATACGCAGTATTTT.

The CDR3 region has the DNA TGCGCCAGCAGTGATGGGAGGGGGCTTGCCAATGAGCAGTTCTTC. Protein product: CASSDGRGLANEQFF. V is TRBV10-2 and J is TRBJ2-1; D is possibly TRBD1 or TRBD2 (7 bases each). The CDR3 contains 15 residues. Per the germline V gene, CDR1 is WSHSY and CDR2 is SAAADI. V lost 3 bases to trimming and J lost 6 bases, with 15 bases between them.

The chain uses TRBV11-1 and TRBJ2-1; tentative D call: TRBD1 (8 bases). Germline CDR1 SGHAT, CDR2 FQDESV (reference sequence). The CDR3 is made up of 15 amino acids. Trimming pared 1 base from V and 5 bases from J, leaving 12 bases between. This chain's CDR3 is CASSLDRGGHNEQFF. DNA of the CDR3: TGTGCCAGCAGCTTAGACAGGGGGGGCCACAATGAGCAGTTCTTC.

The chain recombines TRBV7-9 with TRBJ2-4, with 9 bases matching TRBD2. This CDR3 contains 17 residues. In germline, CDR1 is SEHNR, CDR2 FQNEAQ (reference sequence). Trimming at V came to 5 bases and at J to 4 bases, leaving 12 bases not matched to a gene. The CDR3 DNA is TGTGCCAGCAGCCCCTCTAGCGGGGTTCCCCAAAAAAACATTCAGTACTTC. It encodes CASSPSSGVPQKNIQYF.

This chain uses TRBV18 with TRBJ2-3; D is ambiguous. In germline, CDR1 is KGHSH, CDR2 LQKENI. The CDR3 loop spans 13 amino acids. V was pared by 2 bases and J by 2 bases, with 5 bases between. CDR3 region: CASSPTPTDTQYF. The CDR3 nucleotides read TGTGCCAGCTCACCAACCCCCACAGATACGCAGTATTTT.

The rearrangement joins TRBV11-2 to TRBJ1-1, with D possibly matching TRBD1 (5 bases). The CDR3 is 14 amino acids. Trimming cost V 4 bases and J 3 bases, with 12 bases left between them. Germline V CDR1 and CDR2: SGHAT, FQNNGV. CDR3: CASSWGGMDTEAFF. As DNA, the CDR3 is TGTGCCAGCAGCTGGGGGGGGATGGACACTGAAGCTTTCTTT.

The chain uses TRBV14 and TRBJ2-5; 8 bases map to TRBD2. This CDR3 contains 18 residues. V lost 2 bases to trimming and J lost 3 bases; unmatched junction nucleotides: 14. The germline V gene has CDR1 SGHDN and CDR2 FVKESK. CDR3 protein: CASSQRRPGTRDEETQYF. The CDR3 nucleotides are TGTGCCAGCAGCCAACGCCGCCCCGGGACTAGGGACGAAGAGACCCAGTACTTC. The full variable domain, in which reference TRBV14 and TRBJ2-5 provide the parts outside the CDR3, is EAGVTQFPSHSVIEKGQTVTLRCDPISGHDNLYWYRRVMGKEIKFLLHFVKESKQDESGMPNNRFLAERTGGTYSTLKVQPAELEDSGVYFCASSQRRPGTRDEETQYFGPGTRLLVL.

The gene calls are TRBV11-2 and TRBJ2-7; D is perhaps TRBD1 (6 bases). V lost 5 bases to trimming and J lost 3 bases, with 14 bases between them. The length of the CDR3 is 14 residues. The germline CDR1 and CDR2 sequences are SGHAT and FQNNGV. The CDR3 loop is CASSPRDINYEQYF. CDR3 DNA: TGTGCCAGCAGCCCCCGGGACATTAACTACGAGCAGTACTTC.

The chain is built from TRBV6-1 and TRBJ1-4; D unresolved. The CDR3 sequence is 13 residues long. Per the germline V gene, CDR1 is MNHNS and CDR2 is SASEGT. Trimming cost V 2 bases and J 5 bases, with 6 bases left between them. The CDR3 coding sequence is TGTGCCAGCAGTGAACAAGGGAATGAAAAACTGTTTTTT. Its protein is CASSEQGNEKLFF.

This sequence joins TRBV9 and TRBJ2-3; possible D gene TRBD2, 7 bases. The length of the CDR3 is 14 residues. Germline CDR1 SGDLS, CDR2 YYNGEE. Trimming removed 3 bases at V and 6 bases at J, with 14 bases between. CDR3: CASSEGDSGDTQYF. CDR3 DNA sequence: TGTGCCAGCAGCGAGGGGGATAGCGGGGATACGCAGTATTTT.

In its sample, this clone was seen once. V is TRBV5-4 and J is TRBJ2-7, with D perhaps matching TRBD1 (6 bases). V was cut by 2 bases and J by 2 bases, with 8 bases left in between. CDR1 is SGHNT and CDR2 is YYREEE in the germline V gene (reference sequence). CDR3 length: 13 amino acids. CDR3 in DNA: TGTGCCAGCAGCTTCGAGGGGGCCTACGAGCAGTACTTC. This codes for CASSFEGAYEQYF.

This rearrangement joins TRBV5-6 to TRBJ2-7, with D hard to call. Trimming took off 2 bases at V and 1 base at J, with 10 bases between the two ends. Per the germline V gene, CDR1 is SGHDT and CDR2 is YYEEEE. This CDR3 has 14 amino acids. CDR3: CASSFGRLSYEQYF. The CDR3 DNA sequence: TGTGCCAGCAGCTTCGGCAGACTGTCCTACGAGCAGTACTTC.

V usage is TRBV5-6 and J usage is TRBJ2-7; D may correspond to TRBD1 or TRBD2 (5 bases each). CDR3 length: 15 residues. Looked up from germline, CDR1 is SGHDT and CDR2 is YYEEEE. V lost 1 base, J lost 1 base, and 12 bases lay in between. The CDR3 reads CASSLRGTGSYEQYF. CDR3 in DNA: TGTGCCAGCAGCTTGCGGGGCACAGGTTCCTACGAGCAGTACTTC.

This clone was recorded once. The V call is TRBV7-9, the J call TRBJ2-2; D remains ambiguous. Germline V CDR1 and CDR2: SEHNR, FQNEAQ (reference sequence). CDR3 length equals 15 residues. Between the trimmed V and J ends, which lost 0 bases and 6 bases, there was a span of 11 bases. CDR3 DNA sequence: TGTGCCAGCAGCTTAGCAAGAGGTGTTGCCGGGGAGCTGTTTTTT. Amino acid sequence: CASSLARGVAGELFF.

This chain uses TRBV5-4 with TRBJ2-3; no definite D call. Germline CDR1 is SGHNT and CDR2 is YYREEE (reference sequence). CDR3 length: 12 residues. Trimming left V 4 bases short and J 4 bases short, with 7 bases between. CDR3 in amino acids: CASSPASDTQYF. CDR3 DNA sequence: TGTGCCAGCAGCCCCGCATCAGATACGCAGTATTTT.